One T cell receptor beta chain is described in this entry. Trimming took 8 bases from V and 7 from J; bases not matched to a gene: 11. The CDR3 is 13 amino acids. The library targeted TCRbeta and was prepared with unique molecular identifiers. TCRdb analysed the PCR reads with MiXCR anew, one entry per CDR3 protein. Altogether nearly 400,000 distinct CDR3 sequences are present, about a fifth being singletons, with the ten largest covering approximately 3.9%. This sample is drawn from a study of T-cell reconstitution after alpha-beta-depleted transplantation in children. This chain joins TRBV6-7 and TRBJ2-7; TRBD2 aligns across 7 bases. TRBV6-7 is treated as an ORF (open reading frame) with a function not yet certain. The TCR comes from a human donor who donated a stem cell graft to a child with acute myeloid leukemia. The sample here was PBMCs from the stem cell graft donor, taken from the stem cell graft. The CDR3 DNA follows: TGTGCCAGCGGGGCTAGCGGAAGAGGAGAGCAGTACTTC. It yields the protein CASGASGRGEQYF.